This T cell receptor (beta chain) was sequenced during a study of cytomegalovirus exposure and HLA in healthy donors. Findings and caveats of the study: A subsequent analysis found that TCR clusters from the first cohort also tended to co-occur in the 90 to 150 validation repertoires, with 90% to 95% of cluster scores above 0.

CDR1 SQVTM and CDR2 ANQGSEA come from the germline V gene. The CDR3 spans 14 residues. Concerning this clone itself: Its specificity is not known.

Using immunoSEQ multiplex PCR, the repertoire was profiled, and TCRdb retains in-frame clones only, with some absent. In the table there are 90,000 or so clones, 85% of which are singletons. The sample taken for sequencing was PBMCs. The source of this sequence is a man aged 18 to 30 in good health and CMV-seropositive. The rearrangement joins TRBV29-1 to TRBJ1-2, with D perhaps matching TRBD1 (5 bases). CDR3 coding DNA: TGCGGCGGCAACCTAGGGACCTCGGGGGATGGCTACACCTTC. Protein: CGGNLGTSGDGYTF. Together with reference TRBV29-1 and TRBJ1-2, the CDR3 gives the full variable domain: SAVISQKPSRDICQRGTSLTIQCQVDSQVTMMFWYRQQPGQSLTLIATANQGSEATYESGFVIDKFPISRPNLTFSTLTVSNMSPEDSSIYLCGGNLGTSGDGYTFGSGTRLTVV.